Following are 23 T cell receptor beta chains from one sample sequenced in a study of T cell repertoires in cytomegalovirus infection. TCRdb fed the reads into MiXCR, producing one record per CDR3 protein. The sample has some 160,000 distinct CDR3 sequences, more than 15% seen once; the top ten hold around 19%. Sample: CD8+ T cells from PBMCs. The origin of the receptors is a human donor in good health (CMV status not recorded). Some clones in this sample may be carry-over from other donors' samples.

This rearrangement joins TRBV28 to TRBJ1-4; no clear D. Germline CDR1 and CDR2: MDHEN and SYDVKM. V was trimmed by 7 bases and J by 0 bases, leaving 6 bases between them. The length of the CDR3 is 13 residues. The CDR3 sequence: CASTGTTNEKLFF. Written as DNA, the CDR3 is TGTGCCAGCACCGGCACAACTAATGAAAAACTGTTTTTT.

This CDR3 reads CASRDTGGGYGYTF. CDR3 sequence (DNA): TGTGCCAGCAGGGATACAGGGGGAGGCTATGGCTACACCTTC. V usage is TRBV7-2 and J usage is TRBJ1-2; 8 positions match TRBD1. The trim removed 6 bases at V and 4 bases at J, leaving 7 bases unmatched. The CDR3 extends over 14 amino acids. CDR1 and CDR2 (germline): SGHTA, FQGNSA.

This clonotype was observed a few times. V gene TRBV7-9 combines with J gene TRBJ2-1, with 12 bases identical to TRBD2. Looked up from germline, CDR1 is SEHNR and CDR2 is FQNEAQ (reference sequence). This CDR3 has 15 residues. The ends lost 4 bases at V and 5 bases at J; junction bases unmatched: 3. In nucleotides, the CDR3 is TGTGCCAGCAGCTCAGGACTAGCGGGGAACAATGAGCAGTTCTTC. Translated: CASSSGLAGNNEQFF.

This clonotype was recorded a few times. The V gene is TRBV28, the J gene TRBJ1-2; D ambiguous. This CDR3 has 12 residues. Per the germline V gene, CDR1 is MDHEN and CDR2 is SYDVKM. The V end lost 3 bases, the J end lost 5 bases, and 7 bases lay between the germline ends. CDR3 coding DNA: TGTGCCAGCAGTTTCGTGGGGTATGGCTACACCTTC. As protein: CASSFVGYGYTF.

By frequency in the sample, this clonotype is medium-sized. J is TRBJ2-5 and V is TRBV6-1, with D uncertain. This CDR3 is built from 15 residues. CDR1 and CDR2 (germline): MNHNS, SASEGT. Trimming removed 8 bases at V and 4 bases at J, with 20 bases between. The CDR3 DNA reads TGTGCCAGCCAGATGAACCCGGGTCTATCAGAGACCCAGTACTTC. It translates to CASQMNPGLSETQYF.

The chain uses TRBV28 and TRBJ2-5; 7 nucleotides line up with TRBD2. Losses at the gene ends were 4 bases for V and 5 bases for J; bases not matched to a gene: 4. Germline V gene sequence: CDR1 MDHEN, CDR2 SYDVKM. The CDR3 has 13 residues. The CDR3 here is CASSWTSYETQYF. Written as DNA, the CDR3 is TGTGCCAGCAGTTGGACTAGTTATGAGACCCAGTACTTC.

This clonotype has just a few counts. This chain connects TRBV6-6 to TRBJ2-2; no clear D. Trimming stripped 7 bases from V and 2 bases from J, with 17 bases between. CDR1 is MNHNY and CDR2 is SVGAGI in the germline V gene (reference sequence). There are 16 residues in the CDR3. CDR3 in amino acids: CASTPRFRNNTGELFF. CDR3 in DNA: TGTGCCAGCACCCCCCGTTTTAGGAATAACACCGGGGAGCTGTTTTTT.

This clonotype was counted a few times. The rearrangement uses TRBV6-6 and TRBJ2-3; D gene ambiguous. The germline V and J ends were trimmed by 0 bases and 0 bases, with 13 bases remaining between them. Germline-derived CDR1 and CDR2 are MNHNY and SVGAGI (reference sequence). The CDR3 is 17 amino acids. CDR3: CASSYSSVWASTDTQYF. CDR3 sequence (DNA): TGTGCCAGCAGTTACTCTTCAGTGTGGGCTAGCACAGATACGCAGTATTTT.

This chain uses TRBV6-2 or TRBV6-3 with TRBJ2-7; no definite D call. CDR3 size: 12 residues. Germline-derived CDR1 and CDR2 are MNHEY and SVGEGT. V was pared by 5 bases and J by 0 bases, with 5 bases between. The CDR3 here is CASSPFSYEQYF. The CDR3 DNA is TGTGCCAGCAGTCCTTTCTCCTACGAGCAGTACTTC.

CDR3 sequence reads: CARGTLNTGELFF. The CDR3, as DNA: TGTGCCCGAGGGACTTTGAACACCGGGGAGCTGTTTTTT. The chain employs TRBV28 and TRBJ2-2; possibly TRBD2 for D (6 bases). Germline V gene lookup returns CDR1 MDHEN and CDR2 SYDVKM. The CDR3 covers 13 residues. V lost 11 bases, J lost 1 base, and 11 bases lay in between.

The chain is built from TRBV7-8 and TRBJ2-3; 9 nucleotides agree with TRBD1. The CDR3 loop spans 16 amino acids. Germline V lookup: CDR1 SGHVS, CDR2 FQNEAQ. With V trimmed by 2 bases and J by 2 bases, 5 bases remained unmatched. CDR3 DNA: TGTGCCAGCAGCTTACGACAGGGGGGGGCCACAGATACGCAGTATTTT. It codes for CASSLRQGGATDTQYF. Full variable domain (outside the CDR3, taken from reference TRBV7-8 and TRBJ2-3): GAGVSQSPRYKVAKRGQDVALRCDPISGHVSLFWYQQALGQGPEFLTYFQNEAQLDKSGLPSDRFFAERPEGSVSTLKIQRTQQEDSAVYLCASSLRQGGATDTQYFGPGTRLTVL.

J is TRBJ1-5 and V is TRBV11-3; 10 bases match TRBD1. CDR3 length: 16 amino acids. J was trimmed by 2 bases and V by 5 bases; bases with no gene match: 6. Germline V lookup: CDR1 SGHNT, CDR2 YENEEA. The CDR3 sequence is CASSPGTGVGNQPQHF. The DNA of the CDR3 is TGTGCCAGCAGCCCGGGGACAGGGGTTGGCAATCAGCCCCAGCATTTT.

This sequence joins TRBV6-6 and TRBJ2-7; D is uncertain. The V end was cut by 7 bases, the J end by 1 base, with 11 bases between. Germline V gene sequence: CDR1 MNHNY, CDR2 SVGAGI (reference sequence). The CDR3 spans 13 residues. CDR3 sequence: CASTPFGSYEQYF. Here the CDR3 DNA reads TGTGCCAGCACCCCGTTTGGGTCCTACGAGCAGTACTTC.

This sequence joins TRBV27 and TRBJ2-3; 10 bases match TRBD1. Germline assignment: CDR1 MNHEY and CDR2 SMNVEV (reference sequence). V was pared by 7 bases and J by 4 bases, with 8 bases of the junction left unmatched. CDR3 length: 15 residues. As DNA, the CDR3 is TGTGCCAGCACCGCGGACAGGGGGGTGCCAGATACGCAGTATTTT. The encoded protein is CASTADRGVPDTQYF.

CDR3 residues: CASRTGSYEQYF. CDR3 DNA: TGTGCCAGCAGGACAGGTTCCTACGAGCAGTACTTC. The chain combines TRBV6-1 with TRBJ2-7, with a weak D call TRBD1 (6 bases). CDR3 size: 12 residues. V lost 6 bases and J 1 base, leaving 7 bases between the germline ends. In germline, CDR1 is MNHNS, CDR2 SASEGT.

CDR3 sequence (DNA): TGTGCCAGCAATTTCGGGAATTCCTACGAGCAGTACTTC. It specifies CASNFGNSYEQYF. The chain carries TRBV12-3 or TRBV12-4 and TRBJ2-7; D is perhaps TRBD2 (5 bases). The CDR3 has 13 amino acids. Trimming stripped 7 bases from V and 1 base from J, with 11 bases between.

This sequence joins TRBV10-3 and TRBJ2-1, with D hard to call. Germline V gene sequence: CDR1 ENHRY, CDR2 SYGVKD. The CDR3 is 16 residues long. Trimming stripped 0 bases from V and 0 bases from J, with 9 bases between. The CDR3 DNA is TGTGCCATCAGTGAGTCCACGGAGAGCTCCTACAATGAGCAGTTCTTC. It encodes CAISESTESSYNEQFF.

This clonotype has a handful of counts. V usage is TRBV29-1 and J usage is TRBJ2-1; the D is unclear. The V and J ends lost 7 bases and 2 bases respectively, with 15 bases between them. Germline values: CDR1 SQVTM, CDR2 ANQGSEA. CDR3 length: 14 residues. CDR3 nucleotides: TGCAGCGGCGCCTTGGACGCAGCCTACAATGAGCAGTTCTTC. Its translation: CSGALDAAYNEQFF.

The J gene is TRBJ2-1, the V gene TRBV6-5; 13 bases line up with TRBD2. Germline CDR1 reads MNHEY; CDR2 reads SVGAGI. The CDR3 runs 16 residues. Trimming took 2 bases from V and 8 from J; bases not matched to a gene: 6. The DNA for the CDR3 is TGTGCCAGCAGTTACGGGACTAGCGGGAAATCCGATGAGCAGTTCTTC. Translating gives CASSYGTSGKSDEQFF.

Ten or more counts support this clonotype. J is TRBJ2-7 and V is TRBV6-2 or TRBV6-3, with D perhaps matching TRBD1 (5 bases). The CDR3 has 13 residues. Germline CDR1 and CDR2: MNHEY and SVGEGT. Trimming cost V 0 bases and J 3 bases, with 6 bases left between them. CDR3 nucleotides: TGTGCCAGCAGTTACTCCGACAGCTACGAGCAGTACTTC. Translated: CASSYSDSYEQYF.

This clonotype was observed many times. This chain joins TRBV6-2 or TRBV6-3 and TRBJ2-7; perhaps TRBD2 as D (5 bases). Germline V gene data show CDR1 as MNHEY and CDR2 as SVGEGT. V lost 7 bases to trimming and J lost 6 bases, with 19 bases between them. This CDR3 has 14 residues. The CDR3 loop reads CASKLRTSRAEQYF. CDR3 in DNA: TGTGCCAGCAAGTTAAGGACTTCTAGGGCCGAGCAGTACTTC.

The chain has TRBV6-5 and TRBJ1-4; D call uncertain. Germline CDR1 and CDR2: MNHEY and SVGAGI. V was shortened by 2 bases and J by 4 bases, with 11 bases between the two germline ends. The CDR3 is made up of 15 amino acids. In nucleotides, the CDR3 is TGTGCCAGCAGTTACGACACAAGGAATAATGAAAAACTGTTTTTT. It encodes CASSYDTRNNEKLFF.

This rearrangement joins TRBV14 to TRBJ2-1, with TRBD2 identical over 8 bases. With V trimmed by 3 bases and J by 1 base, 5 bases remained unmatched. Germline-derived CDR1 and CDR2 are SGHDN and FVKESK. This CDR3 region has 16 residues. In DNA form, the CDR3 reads TGTGCCAGCAGCCATCCGGGGGGGCGATCCTACAATGAGCAGTTCTTC. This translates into CASSHPGGRSYNEQFF. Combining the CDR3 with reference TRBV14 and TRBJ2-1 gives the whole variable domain EAGVTQFPSHSVIEKGQTVTLRCDPISGHDNLYWYRRVMGKEIKFLLHFVKESKQDESGMPNNRFLAERTGGTYSTLKVQPAELEDSGVYFCASSHPGGRSYNEQFFGPGTRLTVL.